This entry lists 20 T cell receptor beta chains sequenced from one sample in a study of blood T cell repertoires in COVID-19. Sequenced by immunoSEQ multiplex PCR; TCRdb stores in-frame clones only, minus some. The sample has around 180,000 clones, 76% seen once. The source material was PBMCs or T cells enriched from blood (not recorded which). Receptor source: a woman in her forties or fifties with acute COVID-19.

This clone was counted a single time. V usage is TRBV6-5 and J usage is TRBJ1-4; perhaps TRBD1 as D (5 bases). Germline CDR1 MNHEY, CDR2 SVGAGI. V dropped 3 bases and J dropped 10 bases, with 15 bases sitting between them. This CDR3 is built from 14 residues. The CDR3 sequence: CASSYVTGGGKLFF. DNA of the CDR3: TGTGCCAGCAGTTATGTTACAGGCGGGGGAAAACTGTTTTTT.

The V call is TRBV24-1, the J call TRBJ2-3; 9 positions agree with TRBD1. The germline gives CDR1 KGHDR, CDR2 SFDVKD. The trim removed 3 bases at V and 7 bases at J, leaving 10 bases unmatched. There are 16 residues in the CDR3. The chain's CDR3 is CATSDPGTGNSYTQYF. The CDR3 bases are TGTGCCACCAGTGATCCCGGGACAGGGAACTCTTATACGCAGTATTTT.

This clone was counted a single time. The J gene is TRBJ2-3, the V gene TRBV11-2; TRBD2 agrees at 14 bases. CDR3 length: 18 residues. Germline CDR1 SGHAT, CDR2 FQNNGV. V was clipped by 0 bases and J by 2 bases; unmatched bases: 4. The CDR3 loop is CASSLERLAGGATDTQYF. CDR3 coding DNA: TGTGCCAGCAGCTTAGAGAGACTAGCGGGGGGGGCCACAGATACGCAGTATTTT. The full variable domain, its missing parts supplied by reference TRBV11-2 and TRBJ2-3, is EAGVAQSPRYKIIEKRQSVAFWCNPISGHATLYWYQQILGQGPKLLIQFQNNGVVDDSQLPKDRFSAERLKGVDSTLKIQPAKLEDSAVYLCASSLERLAGGATDTQYFGPGTRLTVL.

Comments on this clone: Being one base from a much bigger clone, this may be a read error. The same CDR3 arises from other DNA sequences in this sample as well. The V and J genes are TRBV18 and TRBJ1-3; 9 nucleotides line up with TRBD1. V shed 5 bases and J 5 bases; nucleotides not matched to a gene: 7. Germline CDR1 and CDR2: KGHSH and LQKENI. This CDR3 contains 15 residues. In DNA form, the CDR3 reads TGTGCCAGCTCATCGGAGACAGGGGGTAGAAACACCATATATTTT. Residues: CASSSETGGRNTIYF.

The V and J genes are TRBV6-2 or TRBV6-3 and TRBJ2-7; D possibly corresponds to TRBD1 (5 bases). Germline V lookup: CDR1 MNHEY, CDR2 SVGEGT. Trimming took 0 bases from V and 5 from J, leaving 14 bases between them. This CDR3 spans 15 amino acids. The CDR3 DNA is TGTGCCAGCAGTTACTCGAATATGGGGCTGCACGAGCAGTACGTC. It specifies CASSYSNMGLHEQYV.

This chain links TRBV18 with TRBJ1-6, with 7 bases matching TRBD1. This CDR3 contains 15 residues. Germline loops: CDR1 KGHSH, CDR2 LQKENI. V shed 6 bases and J 6 bases; nucleotides not matched to a gene: 8. CDR3 region: CASSQGQQPNSPLHF. DNA of the CDR3: TGTGCCAGCTCCCAGGGACAGCAACCTAATTCACCCCTCCACTTT.

The chain couples TRBV19 to TRBJ1-6, with D perhaps TRBD1 (6 bases). Germline assignment: CDR1 LNHDA and CDR2 SQIVND (reference sequence). The CDR3 runs 15 residues. V gave up 4 bases and J gave up 9 bases, with 16 bases separating them. Here the CDR3 reads CASSTSSRGGSPLHF. For the CDR3, the DNA is TGTGCCAGTAGTACCTCGAGCAGGGGTGGTTCACCCCTCCACTTT.

The chain couples TRBV7-2 to TRBJ1-1; perhaps TRBD1 as D (5 bases). Trimming pared 5 bases from V and 5 bases from J, leaving 12 bases between. The germline gives CDR1 SGHTA, CDR2 FQGNSA. The CDR3 consists of 13 residues. CDR3: CASSPGPRTEAFF. For the CDR3, the DNA is TGTGCCAGCAGCCCAGGGCCGAGGACTGAAGCTTTCTTT.

The genes are TRBV27 and TRBJ2-1; D might be TRBD2 (7 bases). V was trimmed by 3 bases and J by 0 bases, leaving 9 bases between them. Per germline, CDR1 MNHEY and CDR2 SMNVEV (reference sequence). The CDR3 runs to 15 residues. CDR3 sequence reads: CASSLRGPSYNEQFF. The CDR3 region has the DNA TGTGCCAGCAGTTTGCGGGGGCCCTCCTACAATGAGCAGTTCTTC.

This clone was seen only a few times. This chain connects TRBV6-5 to TRBJ1-2; D is possibly TRBD1 (5 bases). The V end lost 6 bases, the J end lost 2 bases, and 7 bases lay between the germline ends. The length of the CDR3 is 12 residues. From germline, CDR1 is MNHEY and CDR2 SVGAGI. This CDR3 reads CASRWGNYGYTF. In DNA, the CDR3 is TGTGCCAGCAGATGGGGCAACTATGGCTACACCTTC.

The J gene is TRBJ2-2, the V gene TRBV6-1; the D gene is possibly TRBD1 (5 bases). The CDR3 runs 14 residues. Between the trimmed V and J ends, which lost 7 bases and 1 base, there was a span of 10 bases. Germline V CDR1 and CDR2: MNHNS, SASEGT. The CDR3 region is CASNPRGNTGELFF. CDR3 DNA sequence: TGTGCCAGCAATCCAAGGGGGAACACCGGGGAGCTGTTTTTT.

The CDR3 nucleotides read TGTGCCAGCAGAACCGGGACTAGCGGGTCCTACAATGAGCAGTTCTTC. Protein sequence: CASRTGTSGSYNEQFF. This rearrangement joins TRBV7-2 to TRBJ2-1; 12 nucleotides agree with TRBD2. With 6 bases clipped from V and 1 base from J, the junction kept 4 bases outside the gene matches. The germline CDR1 and CDR2 sequences are SGHTA and FQGNSA. This CDR3 has 16 amino acids.

This chain uses TRBV7-8 with TRBJ2-7; 7 nucleotides match TRBD2. The CDR3 runs to 14 residues. The J segment lost 2 bases and the V segment lost 5 bases, leaving 6 bases of the junction unmatched. The V gene's germline CDR1 is SGHVS and CDR2 FQNEAQ. CDR3 in DNA: TGTGCCAGCAGCGCCAAACGGGGGGCCTACGAGCAGTACGTC. This gives the protein CASSAKRGAYEQYV.

The chain carries TRBV19 and TRBJ1-1; D remains unclear. Trimming removed 7 bases at V and 0 bases at J, with 21 bases between. Germline CDR1 is LNHDA and CDR2 is SQIVND (reference sequence). The CDR3 is 17 amino acids. The CDR3 sequence is CASNPRAGFTMNTEAFF. CDR3 DNA sequence: TGTGCCAGTAACCCGAGGGCGGGGTTCACTATGAACACTGAAGCTTTCTTT.

The rearrangement uses TRBV5-4 and TRBJ1-1; D perhaps matches TRBD1 (5 bases). The CDR3 is 14 amino acids. Germline CDR1 reads SGHNT; CDR2 reads YYREEE (reference sequence). V shed 3 bases and J shed 1 base, with 10 bases lying between them. As DNA, the CDR3 is TGTGCCAGCAGCTCCCGCGACAGGAACACTGAAGCTTTCTTT. Its translation is CASSSRDRNTEAFF. The full variable domain, in which reference TRBV5-4 and TRBJ1-1 provide the parts outside the CDR3, is ETGVTQSPTHLIKTRGQQVTLRCSSQSGHNTVSWYQQALGQGPQFIFQYYREEENGRGNFPPRFSGLQFPNYSSELNVNALELDDSALYLCASSSRDRNTEAFFGQGTRLTVV.

The rearrangement links TRBV9 to TRBJ1-6; weak D call: TRBD1 (6 bases). CDR1 SGDLS and CDR2 YYNGEE come from the germline V gene. The germline V and J ends were trimmed by 4 bases and 0 bases, with 11 bases remaining between them. CDR3 length: 16 amino acids. CDR3 sequence: CASSPTDSSYNSPLHF. The CDR3 DNA is TGTGCCAGCAGCCCCACGGACAGCTCCTATAATTCACCCCTCCACTTT.

This chain links TRBV4-3 with TRBJ1-1, with TRBD1 matching 9 bases. The CDR3 has 15 amino acids. V dropped 1 base and J dropped 5; count of bases not matched to a gene: 5. Germline CDR1 and CDR2: LGHNA and YSLEER. CDR3 region: CASSQAQGAGTEAFF. Written as DNA, the CDR3 is TGCGCCAGCAGCCAAGCACAGGGGGCCGGGACTGAAGCTTTCTTT.

The V and J genes are TRBV18 and TRBJ1-1; 10 bases line up with TRBD1. Germline V gives CDR1 KGHSH, CDR2 LQKENI. V trimming: 2 bases; J trimming: 10 bases; junction bases outside the gene matches: 7. The CDR3 is 14 residues long. The CDR3 coding sequence is TGTGCCAGCTCACCAGGACAGGGGGGCTGGACAGCTTTCTTT. It codes for CASSPGQGGWTAFF.

V is TRBV2 and J is TRBJ1-6, with a tentative D call TRBD1 (6 bases). The germline V and J ends were trimmed by 6 bases and 10 bases, with 19 bases remaining between them. The CDR3 spans 15 residues. Per the germline V gene, CDR1 is SNHLY and CDR2 is FYNNEI. CDR3 sequence reads: CASRRSRQETSPLHF. The CDR3 DNA reads as TGTGCCAGCAGGCGGTCCCGACAGGAGACCTCACCCCTCCACTTT.

The sample holds a few counts of this clone. This chain connects TRBV10-1 to TRBJ2-5; TRBD1 matches at 9 bases. Germline CDR1 reads WNHNN; CDR2 reads SYGVQD (reference sequence). CDR3 size: 16 residues. V was clipped by 3 bases and J by 1 base; unmatched bases: 6. The CDR3 DNA reads TGCGCCAGCAGTGATTCCCGGGACAGGGCCCAAGAGACCCAGTACTTC. Encoded protein: CASSDSRDRAQETQYF.